This TCR beta chain was retrieved from a study of blood T cell repertoires in COVID-19. Overall study context: There were acute and convalescent COVID-19 samples, and they came from the United States, Italy and Spain. PBMCs, B-cell-depleted T cells, or T cells were the source of the cDNA or gDNA that made up the material.

Original methodology: Estimation of nucleated cell counts relied on the amplification of reference gene primers. Repertoires were generated with immunoSEQ multiplex PCR, while TCRdb's copy carries only in-frame clones and drops some. Clonal size and the V and J genes are those of that table, whereas D and trimming came from the DNA. The table has 100,000 to 150,000 clones, about four fifths seen once. Trimming pared 0 bases from V and 5 bases from J, leaving 17 bases between. Germline-derived CDR1 and CDR2 are KGHSH and LQKENI. The CDR3 runs to 16 residues. The sample comprised peripheral blood. This chain joins TRBV18 and TRBJ2-7, with D perhaps TRBD1 (5 bases). This sequence was found in a woman aged 50 to 65 with acute or convalescent COVID-19. This CDR3 reads CASSPPTGQGGHEQYF. The CDR3 DNA is TGTGCCAGCTCACCACCCACCGGGCAGGGCGGCCACGAGCAGTACTTC.